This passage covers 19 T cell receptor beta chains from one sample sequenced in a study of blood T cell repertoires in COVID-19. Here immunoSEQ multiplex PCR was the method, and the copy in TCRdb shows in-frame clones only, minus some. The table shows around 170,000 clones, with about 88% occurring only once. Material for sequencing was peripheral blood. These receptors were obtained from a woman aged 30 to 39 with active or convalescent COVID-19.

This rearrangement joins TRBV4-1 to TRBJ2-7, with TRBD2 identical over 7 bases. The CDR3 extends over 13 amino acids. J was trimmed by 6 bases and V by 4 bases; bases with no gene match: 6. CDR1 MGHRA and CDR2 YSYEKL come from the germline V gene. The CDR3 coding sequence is TGCGCCAGCAGCCCAGCGGGAATCGGCGAGCAGTACTTC. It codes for CASSPAGIGEQYF.

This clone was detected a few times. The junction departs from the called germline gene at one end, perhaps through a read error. The CDR3 DNA is TGTGCTAGCAGCTTAGTCGGGACTAGCGGGAGGGGATCCGGGGAGCTGTTTTTT. This translates into CASSLVGTSGRGSGELFF. The gene calls are TRBV7-7 and TRBJ2-2, with 16 bases aligning to TRBD2. This CDR3 is built from 18 residues. Germline V gene lookup returns CDR1 SSHAT and CDR2 FNYEAQ (reference sequence).

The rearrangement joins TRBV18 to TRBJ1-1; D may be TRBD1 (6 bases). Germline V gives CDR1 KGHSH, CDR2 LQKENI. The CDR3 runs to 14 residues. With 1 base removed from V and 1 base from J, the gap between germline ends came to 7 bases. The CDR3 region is CASSPRTENTEAFF. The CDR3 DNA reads TGTGCCAGCTCACCACGGACAGAGAACACTGAAGCTTTCTTT.

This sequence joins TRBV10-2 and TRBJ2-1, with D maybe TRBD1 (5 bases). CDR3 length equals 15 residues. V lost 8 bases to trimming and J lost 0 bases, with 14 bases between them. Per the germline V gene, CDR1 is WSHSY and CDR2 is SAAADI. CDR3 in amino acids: CASLDRQSSYNEQFF. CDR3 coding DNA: TGCGCCAGCCTCGATAGACAGAGCTCCTACAATGAGCAGTTCTTC.

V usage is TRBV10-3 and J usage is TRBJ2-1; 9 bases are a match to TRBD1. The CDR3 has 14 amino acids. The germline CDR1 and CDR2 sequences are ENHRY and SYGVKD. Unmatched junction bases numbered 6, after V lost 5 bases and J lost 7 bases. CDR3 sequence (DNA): TGTGCCATCAGTCCGGGACAGGGTCGGAATGAGCAGTTCTTC. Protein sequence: CAISPGQGRNEQFF.

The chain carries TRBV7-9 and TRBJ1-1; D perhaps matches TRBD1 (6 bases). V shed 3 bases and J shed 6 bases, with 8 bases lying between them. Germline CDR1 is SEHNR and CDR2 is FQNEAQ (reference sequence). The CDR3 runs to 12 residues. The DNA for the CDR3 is TGTGCCAGCAGCTTTGGACAGTCTGAAGCTTTCTTT. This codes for CASSFGQSEAFF.

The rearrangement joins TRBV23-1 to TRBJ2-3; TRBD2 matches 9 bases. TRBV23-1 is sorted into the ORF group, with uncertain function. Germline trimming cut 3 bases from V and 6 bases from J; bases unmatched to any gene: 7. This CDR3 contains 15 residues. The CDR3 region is CASSHYAGGPDTQYF. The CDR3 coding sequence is TGCGCCAGCAGTCATTACGCGGGAGGGCCGGATACGCAGTATTTT.

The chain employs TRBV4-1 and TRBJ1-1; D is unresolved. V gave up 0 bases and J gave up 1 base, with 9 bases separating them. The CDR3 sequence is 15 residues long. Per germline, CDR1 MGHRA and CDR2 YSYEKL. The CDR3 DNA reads TGCGCCAGCAGCCAAGAAATTACTGCGAACACTGAAGCTTTCTTT. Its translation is CASSQEITANTEAFF.

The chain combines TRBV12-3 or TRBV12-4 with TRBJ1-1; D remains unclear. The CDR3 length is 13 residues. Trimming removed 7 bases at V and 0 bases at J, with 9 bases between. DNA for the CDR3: TGTGCCAGCACTGCGGGCATGAACACTGAAGCTTTCTTT. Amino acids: CASTAGMNTEAFF.

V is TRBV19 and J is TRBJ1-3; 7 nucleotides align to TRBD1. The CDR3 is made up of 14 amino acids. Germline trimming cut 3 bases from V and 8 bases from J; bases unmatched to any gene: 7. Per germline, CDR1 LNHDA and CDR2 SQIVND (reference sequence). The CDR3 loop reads CASSIGTASYTIYF. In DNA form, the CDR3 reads TGTGCCAGTAGTATCGGGACAGCATCGTACACCATATATTTT.

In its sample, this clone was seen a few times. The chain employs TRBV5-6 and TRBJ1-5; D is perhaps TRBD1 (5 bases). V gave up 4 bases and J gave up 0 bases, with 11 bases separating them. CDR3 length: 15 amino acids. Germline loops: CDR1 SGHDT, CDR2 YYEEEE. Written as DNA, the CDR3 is TGTGCCAGCAGCATGAAACAGGCTAGCAATCAGCCCCAGCATTTT. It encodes CASSMKQASNQPQHF. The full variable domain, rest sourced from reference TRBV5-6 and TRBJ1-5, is DAGVTQSPTHLIKTRGQQVTLRCSPKSGHDTVSWYQQALGQGPQFIFQYYEEEERQRGNFPDRFSGHQFPNYSSELNVNALLLGDSALYLCASSMKQASNQPQHFGDGTRLSIL.

CDR3 residues: CASTPDRVNYGYTF. The CDR3 region has the DNA TGTGCCAGCACCCCCGACAGGGTAAACTATGGCTACACCTTC. The chain recombines TRBV6-6 with TRBJ1-2; 7 bases are shared with TRBD1. The CDR3 has 14 residues. Germline CDR1 MNHNY, CDR2 SVGAGI (reference sequence). J was trimmed by 2 bases and V by 7 bases; bases with no gene match: 7.

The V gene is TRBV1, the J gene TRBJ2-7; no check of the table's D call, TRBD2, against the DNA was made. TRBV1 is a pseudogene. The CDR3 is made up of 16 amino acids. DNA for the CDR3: TGCACCAGCAGCTCCCTTCTAGCGGGATTGTGGTACGAGCAGTACTTC. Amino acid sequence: CTSSSLLAGLWYEQYF.

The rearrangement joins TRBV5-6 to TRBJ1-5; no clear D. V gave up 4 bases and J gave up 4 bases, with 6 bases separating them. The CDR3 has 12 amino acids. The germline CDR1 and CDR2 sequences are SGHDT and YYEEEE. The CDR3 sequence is CASSELNQPQHF. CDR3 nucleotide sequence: TGTGCCAGCAGCGAACTTAATCAGCCCCAGCATTTT.

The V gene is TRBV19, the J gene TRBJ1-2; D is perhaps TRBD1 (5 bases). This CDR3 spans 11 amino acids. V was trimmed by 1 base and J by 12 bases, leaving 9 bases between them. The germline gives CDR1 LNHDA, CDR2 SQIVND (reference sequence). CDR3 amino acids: CASSIGRENTF. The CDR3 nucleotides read TGTGCCAGTAGTATAGGCAGGGAAAACACCTTC.

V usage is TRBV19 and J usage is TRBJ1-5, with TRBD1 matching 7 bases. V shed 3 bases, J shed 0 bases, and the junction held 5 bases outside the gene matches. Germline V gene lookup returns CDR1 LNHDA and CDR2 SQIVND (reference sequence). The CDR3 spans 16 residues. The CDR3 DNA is TGTGCCAGTAGTATTACAGGGGTTCTTAGCAATCAGCCCCAGCATTTT. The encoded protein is CASSITGVLSNQPQHF.

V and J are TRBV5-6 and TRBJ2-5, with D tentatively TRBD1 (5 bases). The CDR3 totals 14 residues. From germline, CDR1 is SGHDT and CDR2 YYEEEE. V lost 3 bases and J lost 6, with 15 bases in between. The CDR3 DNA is TGTGCCAGCAGCTGGGGCTCTGTTGCGAAGACCCAGTACTTC. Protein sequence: CASSWGSVAKTQYF.

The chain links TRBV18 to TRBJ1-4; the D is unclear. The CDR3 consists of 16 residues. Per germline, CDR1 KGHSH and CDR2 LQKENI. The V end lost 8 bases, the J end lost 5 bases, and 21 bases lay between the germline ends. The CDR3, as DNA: TGTGCCAGCGCTCGGGGTATGTCTGTGGGGAATGAAAAACTGTTTTTT. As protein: CASARGMSVGNEKLFF.

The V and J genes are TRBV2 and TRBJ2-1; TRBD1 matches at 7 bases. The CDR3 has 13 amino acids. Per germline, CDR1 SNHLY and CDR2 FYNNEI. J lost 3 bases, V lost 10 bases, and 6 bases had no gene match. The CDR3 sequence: CATSGTVYNEQFF. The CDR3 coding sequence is TGTGCCACCTCGGGGACAGTCTACAATGAGCAGTTCTTC.